This T cell receptor (beta chain) was captured in a study of T cell repertoires in cytomegalovirus infection. A single record per CDR3 protein comes from TCRdb applying MiXCR to the reads. The sample holds about 140,000 distinct CDR3 sequences, 6.5% seen once. General observations from the study: Clonotype analysis showed dominance of the ex vivo response by HLA-C-restricted CMV-specific TCR beta clonotypes.

In regard to this clonotype: Its antigen is currently unknown.

The V end was cut by 1 base, the J end by 5 bases, with 15 bases between. Per germline, CDR1 MNHEY and CDR2 SVGEGT. This CDR3 region has 16 residues. Sequenced: PBMCs. The chain uses TRBV6-2 or TRBV6-3 and TRBJ2-1; TRBD2 is a possible D gene (6 bases). This clonotype was sampled from a human donor in good health (CMV status not recorded). Some clones in this sample may be carry-over from other donors' samples. Here the CDR3 reads CASSYLARQRDNEQFF. The CDR3 DNA sequence: TGTGCCAGCAGTTACTTAGCAAGGCAGCGGGACAATGAGCAGTTCTTC.